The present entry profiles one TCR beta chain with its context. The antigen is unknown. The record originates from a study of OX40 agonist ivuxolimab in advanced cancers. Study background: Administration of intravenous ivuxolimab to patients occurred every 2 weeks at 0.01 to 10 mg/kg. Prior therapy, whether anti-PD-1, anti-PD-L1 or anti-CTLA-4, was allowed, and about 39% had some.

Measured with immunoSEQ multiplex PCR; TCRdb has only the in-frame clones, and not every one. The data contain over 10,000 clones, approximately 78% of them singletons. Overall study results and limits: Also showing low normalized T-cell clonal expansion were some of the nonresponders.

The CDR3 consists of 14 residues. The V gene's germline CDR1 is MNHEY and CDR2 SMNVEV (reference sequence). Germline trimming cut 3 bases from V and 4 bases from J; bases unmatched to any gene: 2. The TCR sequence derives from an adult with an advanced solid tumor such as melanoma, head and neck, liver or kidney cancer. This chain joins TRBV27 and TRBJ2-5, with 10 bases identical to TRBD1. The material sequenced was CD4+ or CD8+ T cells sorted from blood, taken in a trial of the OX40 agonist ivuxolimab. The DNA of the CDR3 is TGTGCCAGCAGTTTGGACAGGGGGGTAGAGACCCAGTACTTC. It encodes CASSLDRGVETQYF.